The 27 T cell receptor beta chains below were found in one sample sequenced in a study of memory CD8 T cells in hepatitis C reinfection. Described time point: late/post reinfection, 12 to 24 weeks after detection. The sorted cells went straight to TCR sequencing with no prior in vitro expansion. Clones were read by immunoSEQ multiplex PCR, and TCRdb kept only the in-frame ones, dropping some. This table has just over 45,000 clones, about 91% appearing once. The sample taken for sequencing was naive CD8+ T cells sorted from blood. Receptors originate from a young man with hepatitis C virus infection.

The rearrangement links TRBV6-1 to TRBJ1-4, with D possibly TRBD1 on 6 matching bases. The V gene's germline CDR1 is MNHNS and CDR2 SASEGT. Between the trimmed V and J ends, which lost 3 bases and 5 bases, there was a span of 16 bases. The CDR3 is 16 amino acids. CDR3 nucleotide sequence: TGTGCCAGCAGTGAGGAAGAGGGACAAATGAATGAAAAACTGTTTTTT. This translates into CASSEEEGQMNEKLFF.

This chain uses TRBV5-1 with TRBJ2-1; the match to TRBD2 covers 11 bases. The junction had 1 base not matched to a gene; V was cut back by 0 bases and J by 2 bases. The germline V gene encodes CDR1 SGHRS and CDR2 YFSETQ. The CDR3 consists of 16 residues. The CDR3 nucleotides read TGCGCCAGCAGCTTGGAGACTAGCGGGACCTACAATGAGCAGTTCTTC. This translates into CASSLETSGTYNEQFF. The variable domain in full, completed from reference TRBV5-1 and TRBJ2-1, reads KAGVTQTPRYLIKTRGQQVTLSCSPISGHRSVSWYQQTPGQGLQFLFEYFSETQRNKGNFPGRFSGRQFSNSRSEMNVSTLELGDSALYLCASSLETSGTYNEQFFGPGTRLTVL.

CDR3 sequence reads: CASSRELGAGGEETQYF. The CDR3 DNA sequence: TGCGCCAGCAGCCGTGAACTCGGTGCGGGAGGGGAAGAGACCCAGTACTTC. This chain joins TRBV4-1 and TRBJ2-5; 9 bases line up with TRBD2. V was pared by 4 bases and J by 3 bases, with 12 bases of the junction left unmatched. This CDR3 region has 17 residues. In germline, CDR1 is MGHRA, CDR2 YSYEKL.

The chain links TRBV2 to TRBJ2-4; 7 positions agree with TRBD2. J lost 7 bases, V lost 11 bases, and 17 bases had no gene match. Per the germline V gene, CDR1 is SNHLY and CDR2 is FYNNEI. The CDR3 spans 15 residues. The CDR3 is CAGGVGRGYNNIQYF. The CDR3 nucleotides read TGTGCCGGGGGGGTGGGGAGAGGGTATAATAACATTCAGTACTTC. Complete variable domain (other parts from reference TRBV2 and TRBJ2-4): EPEVTQTPSHQVTQMGQEVILRCVPISNHLYFYWYRQILGQKVEFLVSFYNNEISEKSEIFDDQFSVERPDGSNFTLKIRSTKLEDSAMYFCAGGVGRGYNNIQYFGAGTRLSVL.

The gene calls are TRBV6-1 and TRBJ2-7, with TRBD2 as a possible D gene (7 bases). Germline CDR1 is MNHNS and CDR2 is SASEGT. The CDR3 has 17 amino acids. Deletions cut 1 base from V and 7 bases from J, with 23 bases between. The CDR3 reads CASSEERGASGTGEQYF. The CDR3 coding sequence is TGTGCCAGCAGTGAAGAGAGGGGGGCGAGCGGGACGGGGGAGCAGTACTTC.

The CDR3: CASSVGGGDYNEQFF. In nucleotides, the CDR3 is TGTGCCAGCAGCGTAGGGGGCGGGGATTACAATGAGCAGTTCTTC. The chain couples TRBV9 to TRBJ2-1; possibly TRBD2 for D (6 bases). Germline V gene sequence: CDR1 SGDLS, CDR2 YYNGEE. V lost 0 bases, J lost 4 bases, and 11 bases lay in between. This CDR3 is 15 amino acids long.

This clone was recorded only once. This chain connects TRBV4-1 to TRBJ2-2; 15 bases are a match to TRBD2. The CDR3 extends over 18 amino acids. Per the germline V gene, CDR1 is MGHRA and CDR2 is YSYEKL. V gave up 2 bases and J gave up 6 bases; unmatched junction bases: 7. CDR3: CASSQYQGLAGGAGELFF. CDR3 nucleotides: TGCGCCAGCAGCCAATATCAGGGACTAGCGGGAGGCGCCGGGGAGCTGTTTTTT.

The chain employs TRBV7-9 and TRBJ2-1, with D perhaps matching TRBD1 (6 bases). Trimming left V 1 base short and J 6 bases short, with 16 bases between. The CDR3 has 16 residues. CDR1 and CDR2 from the germline V gene are SEHNR and FQNEAQ (reference sequence). CDR3 sequence reads: CASSLVKTGRFNEQFF. CDR3 nucleotides: TGTGCCAGCAGCTTAGTAAAAACAGGGCGCTTCAATGAGCAGTTCTTC.

This chain links TRBV28 with TRBJ1-1, with 7 bases identical to TRBD1. The CDR3 extends over 16 amino acids. Germline V gene lookup returns CDR1 MDHEN and CDR2 SYDVKM. V trimming: 2 bases; J trimming: 3 bases; junction bases outside the gene matches: 9. The CDR3 sequence: CASSLKAGGKDTEAFF. CDR3 nucleotides: TGTGCCAGCAGTTTAAAGGCAGGGGGTAAGGACACTGAAGCTTTCTTT.

The chain is built from TRBV7-2 and TRBJ2-3; tentatively, D is TRBD1 (5 bases). Germline values: CDR1 SGHTA, CDR2 FQGNSA. The CDR3 covers 19 residues. The germline V and J ends were trimmed by 1 base and 0 bases, with 20 bases remaining between them. Here the CDR3 reads CASSLEMSWGRASTDTQYF. CDR3 DNA sequence: TGTGCCAGCAGCTTAGAAATGTCCTGGGGCCGTGCTAGCACAGATACGCAGTATTTT.

This chain connects TRBV6-5 to TRBJ1-1, with TRBD1 matching 11 bases. This CDR3 contains 14 residues. Germline V lookup: CDR1 MNHEY, CDR2 SVGAGI. The V segment lost 5 bases and the J segment 8 bases; nucleotides outside the gene matches: 7. The CDR3 coding sequence is TGTGCCAGCAGTCCGCGGACAGGGGGCCTGGAAGCTTTCTTT. It codes for CASSPRTGGLEAFF.

The chain employs TRBV11-2 and TRBJ1-2, with no clear D. There are 15 residues in the CDR3. CDR1 and CDR2 from the germline V gene are SGHAT and FQNNGV. V lost 5 bases to trimming and J lost 2 bases, with 15 bases between them. The CDR3 DNA follows: TGTGCCAGCAGCCCTACCGTGGGCACCAACTATGGCTACACCTTC. Translating gives CASSPTVGTNYGYTF.

The chain recombines TRBV5-8 with TRBJ2-1; 9 bases map to TRBD2. With 6 bases clipped from V and 3 bases from J, the junction kept 10 bases outside the gene matches. Germline V lookup: CDR1 SGHTS, CDR2 YDEGEE. This CDR3 has 16 residues. CDR3 in DNA: TGTGCCAGCACCCTATCCGGAGCGGGGGGCTACAATGAGCAGTTCTTC. It specifies CASTLSGAGGYNEQFF.

The V call is TRBV6-5, the J call TRBJ2-1; TRBD1 is a possible D gene (5 bases). Germline assignment: CDR1 MNHEY and CDR2 SVGAGI. The V end was cut by 6 bases, the J end by 3 bases, with 9 bases between. There are 13 residues in the CDR3. CDR3 nucleotide sequence: TGTGCCAGCAGGGCAGGGTTCTACAATGAGCAGTTCTTC. This translates into CASRAGFYNEQFF.

The J gene is TRBJ2-1, the V gene TRBV27, with D maybe TRBD2 (5 bases). V dropped 2 bases and J dropped 10 bases, with 12 bases sitting between them. CDR1 is MNHEY, CDR2 SMNVEV, per germline (reference sequence). The CDR3 has 13 residues. The CDR3 DNA reads as TGTGCCAGCAGTTTAGCGGGCCGCATAGAGCAGTTCTTC. It codes for CASSLAGRIEQFF.

Within the sample, this clone is medium-sized. This chain links TRBV4-1 with TRBJ1-1, with no clear D. Trimming left V 4 bases short and J 0 bases short, with 6 bases between. Germline V gives CDR1 MGHRA, CDR2 YSYEKL. The CDR3 has 13 residues. The CDR3 coding sequence is TGCGCCAGCAGCCCAGTCATGAACACTGAAGCTTTCTTT. Translated, it gives CASSPVMNTEAFF.

The chain joins TRBV5-1 to TRBJ1-1; no reliable D call. The CDR3 is 15 residues long. Germline V gene data show CDR1 as SGHRS and CDR2 as YFSETQ. Trimming shortened V by 3 bases and J by 1 base, and 13 bases separated the two germline ends. The CDR3 sequence is CASSYWGAGNTEAFF. CDR3 bases: TGCGCCAGCAGCTACTGGGGTGCGGGGAACACTGAAGCTTTCTTT.

The chain couples TRBV7-8 to TRBJ2-1; 7 nucleotides agree with TRBD2. Germline V lookup: CDR1 SGHVS, CDR2 FQNEAQ. The CDR3 covers 16 residues. Unmatched junction bases numbered 15, after V lost 5 bases and J lost 8 bases. CDR3 protein: CASSKGVAGALDEQFF. In nucleotides, the CDR3 is TGTGCCAGCAGCAAAGGGGTAGCGGGTGCCCTCGATGAGCAGTTCTTC.

The chain employs TRBV2 and TRBJ2-1; a possible D gene is TRBD2 (6 bases). V gave up 4 bases and J gave up 6 bases, with 13 bases separating them. In germline, CDR1 is SNHLY, CDR2 FYNNEI. The CDR3 is 14 amino acids. CDR3 bases: TGTGCCAGCAGTGTGAGGGAGGTGGGCAATGAGCAGTTCTTC. As protein: CASSVREVGNEQFF. Combining the CDR3 with reference TRBV2 and TRBJ2-1 gives the whole variable domain EPEVTQTPSHQVTQMGQEVILRCVPISNHLYFYWYRQILGQKVEFLVSFYNNEISEKSEIFDDQFSVERPDGSNFTLKIRSTKLEDSAMYFCASSVREVGNEQFFGPGTRLTVL.

The V gene is TRBV7-4, the J gene TRBJ2-7; possibly TRBD2 for D (5 bases). The V end was cut by 5 bases, the J end by 3 bases, with 20 bases between. The CDR3 is 16 residues long. The germline V gene encodes CDR1 SGHVT and CDR2 SQSDAQ. CDR3 sequence reads: CASSLRDSRHGYEQYV. In nucleotides, the CDR3 is TGTGCCAGCAGCCTCCGGGATTCTAGGCACGGCTACGAGCAGTACGTC.

This rearrangement joins TRBV28 to TRBJ1-1; 8 bases agree with TRBD1. Germline V lookup: CDR1 MDHEN, CDR2 SYDVKM. V lost 4 bases to trimming and J lost 3 bases; unmatched junction nucleotides: 4. The CDR3 has 14 amino acids. CDR3 region: CASSYTGGDTEAFF. The CDR3 nucleotides read TGTGCCAGCAGTTATACAGGGGGGGACACTGAAGCTTTCTTT. Variable domain in full (rest from reference TRBV28 and TRBJ1-1): DVKVTQSSRYLVKRTGEKVFLECVQDMDHENMFWYRQDPGLGLRLIYFSYDVKMKEKGDIPEGYSVSREKKERFSLILESASTNQTSMYLCASSYTGGDTEAFFGQGTRLTVV.

The chain uses TRBV6-4 and TRBJ2-2; D is uncertain. Germline values: CDR1 MRHNA, CDR2 SNTAGT. The V and J ends lost 2 bases and 0 bases respectively, with 7 bases between them. The CDR3 totals 15 residues. Written as DNA, the CDR3 is TGTGCCAGCAGTGACAGCCCGGCGAACACCGGGGAGCTGTTTTTT. As protein: CASSDSPANTGELFF.

J is TRBJ2-3 and V is TRBV9; 9 nucleotides align to TRBD2. This CDR3 is 16 amino acids long. From germline, CDR1 is SGDLS and CDR2 YYNGEE. V dropped 4 bases and J dropped 6; count of bases not matched to a gene: 12. The chain's CDR3 is CASSPREAGGLDTQYF. For the CDR3, the DNA is TGTGCCAGCAGCCCCAGGGAAGCGGGGGGCTTGGATACGCAGTATTTT.

The chain joins TRBV9 to TRBJ2-2; tentatively, D is TRBD1 (5 bases). Trimming took 3 bases from V and 2 from J, leaving 11 bases between them. Germline V gives CDR1 SGDLS, CDR2 YYNGEE. This CDR3 spans 15 amino acids. The CDR3: CASSGRTQNTGELFF. The CDR3 nucleotides read TGTGCCAGCAGCGGTCGGACACAAAACACCGGGGAGCTGTTTTTT.

The chain is built from TRBV19 and TRBJ1-5; 10 bases agree with TRBD1. The CDR3 sequence is 15 residues long. The junction had 3 bases not matched to a gene; V was cut back by 7 bases and J by 0 bases. The germline V gene encodes CDR1 LNHDA and CDR2 SQIVND (reference sequence). The CDR3 DNA is TGTGCCAGTACCCGGACAGGGGGTAGCAATCAGCCCCAGCATTTT. Residues: CASTRTGGSNQPQHF.

V usage is TRBV6-5 and J usage is TRBJ1-5; weak D call: TRBD1 (5 bases). Trimming left V 2 bases short and J 5 bases short, with 10 bases between. The length of the CDR3 is 14 residues. Germline values: CDR1 MNHEY, CDR2 SVGAGI. The CDR3 DNA follows: TGTGCCAGCAGTTACGACAGACAATATCAGCCCCAGCATTTT. It specifies CASSYDRQYQPQHF.

This chain joins TRBV7-8 and TRBJ2-7, with 9 nucleotides matching TRBD1. With V trimmed by 5 bases and J by 4 bases, 3 bases remained unmatched. Germline V lookup: CDR1 SGHVS, CDR2 FQNEAQ. The CDR3 sequence is 13 residues long. Written as DNA, the CDR3 is TGTGCCAGCAGCATAGGGACAGGGTACGAGCAGTACGTC. Translating it yields CASSIGTGYEQYV.